A single sample is the source of the 6 T cell receptor beta chains below, sequenced in a study of vaccination effects on CD4 cells after COVID-19. Before any sequencing was done, the ViraFEST assay used viral peptide pools to expand antigen-specific CD4+ T cells. Researchers isolated CD4+ T cells once about 11 days of culture had elapsed. No vaccinee had earlier SARS-CoV-2 infection, and nucleocapsid antibodies were negative. The antigens these receptors bind are not known. The method was immunoSEQ multiplex PCR; TCRdb's version includes in-frame clones alone and lacks a portion of them. The table shows tens of thousands of clones, with approximately 74% occurring only once. The sample in question was CD4+ T cells from PBMCs cultured with HCoV-NL63 spike peptides, obtained before COVID-19 vaccination. The receptor set was obtained from a human donor who received a COVID-19 vaccine.

This chain uses TRBV12-5 with TRBJ1-3; the D gene is possibly TRBD1 (5 bases). V was trimmed by 2 bases and J by 2 bases, leaving 7 bases between them. Germline CDR1 LGHNT, CDR2 FRNRAP. The CDR3 is 14 amino acids. In nucleotides, the CDR3 is TGTGCTAGTGGTTTGATCAGGGCTGGAAACACCATATATTTT. Translating gives CASGLIRAGNTIYF.

This clone was picked up a small number of times. The CDR3 region is CASLGNAGNTIYF. In DNA, the CDR3 is TGTGCCAGTCTCGGAAACGCTGGAAACACCATATATTTT. The chain joins TRBV6-5 to TRBJ1-3; no clear D gene. Trimming removed 9 bases at V and 2 bases at J, with 11 bases between. Germline V gene data show CDR1 as MNHEY and CDR2 as SVGAGI. The CDR3 consists of 13 residues.

Written as DNA, the CDR3 is TGTGCCAGCAGCGGGATACAGGGTAATAATTCACCCCTCCACTTT. It specifies CASSGIQGNNSPLHF. The genes are TRBV9 and TRBJ1-6; D might be TRBD1 (6 bases). Trimming took off 3 bases at V and 5 bases at J, with 12 bases between the two ends. Per the germline V gene, CDR1 is SGDLS and CDR2 is YYNGEE. The CDR3 sequence is 15 residues long.

J is TRBJ2-1 and V is TRBV24-1; D possibly corresponds to TRBD1 (6 bases). This CDR3 region has 18 residues. Germline V lookup: CDR1 KGHDR, CDR2 SFDVKD. V was clipped by 3 bases and J by 4 bases, with 21 bases between them. The CDR3 region has the DNA TGTGCCACCAGTGATAGGGATACAGGGTCATCCTCGTACAATGAGCAGTTCTTC. As protein: CATSDRDTGSSSYNEQFF.

The chain joins TRBV5-4 to TRBJ1-2; 8 bases map to TRBD1. The CDR3 runs 15 residues. V dropped 4 bases and J dropped 7; count of bases not matched to a gene: 12. Germline CDR1 and CDR2: SGHNT and YYREEE (reference sequence). Written as DNA, the CDR3 is TGTGCCAGCAGCCCCGGACAGGGAGTGTTCGTTGGCTACACCTTC. It is translated as CASSPGQGVFVGYTF.

This rearrangement joins TRBV7-3 to TRBJ2-1; 7 nucleotides line up with TRBD1. J gave up 4 bases and V 5 bases, and 11 bases lay outside the gene matches. The CDR3 totals 16 residues. Germline V CDR1 and CDR2: SGHTA, FQGTGA. CDR3 coding DNA: TGTGCCAGCAGCCCGGCTCCCGCGACAGGGTACAATGAGCAGTTCTTC. This sequence encodes CASSPAPATGYNEQFF.